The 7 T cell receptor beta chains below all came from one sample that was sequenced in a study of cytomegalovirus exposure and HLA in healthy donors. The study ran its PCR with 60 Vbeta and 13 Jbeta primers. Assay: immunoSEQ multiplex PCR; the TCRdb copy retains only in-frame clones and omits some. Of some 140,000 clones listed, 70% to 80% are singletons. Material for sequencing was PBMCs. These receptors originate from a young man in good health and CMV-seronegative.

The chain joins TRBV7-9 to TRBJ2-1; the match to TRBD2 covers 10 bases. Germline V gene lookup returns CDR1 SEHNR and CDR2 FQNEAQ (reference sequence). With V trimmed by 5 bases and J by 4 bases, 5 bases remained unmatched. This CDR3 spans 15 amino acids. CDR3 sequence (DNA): TGTGCCAGCAGCATTCTAGCGGGAGCTTACAATGAGCAGTTCTTC. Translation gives CASSILAGAYNEQFF.

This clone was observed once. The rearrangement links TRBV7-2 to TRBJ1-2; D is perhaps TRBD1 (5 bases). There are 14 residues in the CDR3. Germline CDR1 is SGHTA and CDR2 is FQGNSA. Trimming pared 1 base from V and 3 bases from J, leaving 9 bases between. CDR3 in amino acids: CASSLVQGDYGYTF. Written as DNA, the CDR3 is TGTGCCAGCAGCTTAGTCCAGGGTGACTATGGCTACACCTTC.

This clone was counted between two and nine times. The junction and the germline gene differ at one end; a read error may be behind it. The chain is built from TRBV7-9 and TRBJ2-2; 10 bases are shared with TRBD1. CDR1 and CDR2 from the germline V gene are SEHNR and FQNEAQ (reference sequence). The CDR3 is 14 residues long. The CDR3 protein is CSSSSGQGTGELFF. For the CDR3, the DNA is TGTTCCAGCAGCTCGGGACAGGGGACCGGGGAGCTGTTTTTT.

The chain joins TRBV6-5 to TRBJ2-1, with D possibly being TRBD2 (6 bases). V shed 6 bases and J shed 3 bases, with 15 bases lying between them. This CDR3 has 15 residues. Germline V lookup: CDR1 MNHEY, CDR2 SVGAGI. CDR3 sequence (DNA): TGTGCCAGCAGCCAGGGACTGCCAGTCTACAATGAGCAGTTCTTC. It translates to CASSQGLPVYNEQFF.

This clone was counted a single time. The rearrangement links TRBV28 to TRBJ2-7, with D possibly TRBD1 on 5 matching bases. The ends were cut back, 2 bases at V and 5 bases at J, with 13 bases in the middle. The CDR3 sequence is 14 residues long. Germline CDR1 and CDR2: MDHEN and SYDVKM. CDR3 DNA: TGTGCCAGCAGTTTAGCAGGGAACGACGACGAGCAGTACTTC. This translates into CASSLAGNDDEQYF.

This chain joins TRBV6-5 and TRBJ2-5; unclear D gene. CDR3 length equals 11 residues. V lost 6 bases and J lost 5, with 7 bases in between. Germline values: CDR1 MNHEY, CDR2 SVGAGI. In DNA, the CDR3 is TGTGCCAGCAGCTATGGTGAGACCCAGTACTTC. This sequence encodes CASSYGETQYF.

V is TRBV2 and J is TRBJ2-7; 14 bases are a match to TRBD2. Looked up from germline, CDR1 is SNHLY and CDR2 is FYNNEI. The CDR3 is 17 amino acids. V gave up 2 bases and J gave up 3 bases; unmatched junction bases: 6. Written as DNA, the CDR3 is TGTGCCAGCAGTGAATTGGGACTAGCGGGAGTTAGCTACGAGCAGTACTTC. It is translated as CASSELGLAGVSYEQYF.